The clone carrying this T cell receptor beta chain has only one observation. Individuals in the exposed group had encountered a COVID-19 case within 2 weeks preceding study entry. The data were obtained in a study of blood T cell repertoires in COVID-19. The CDR3 consists of 15 residues. V was shortened by 4 bases and J by 9 bases, with 16 bases between the two germline ends. Germline V gene lookup returns CDR1 MNHEY and CDR2 SVGAGI. The data were produced by immunoSEQ multiplex PCR, yet TCRdb's version contains in-frame clones alone and is incomplete. The sample includes about 220,000 clones, around 90% seen only once; the top ten take about 16%.

This TCR was sampled from a man in his thirties or forties who had been exposed to COVID-19. V gene TRBV6-5 combines with J gene TRBJ2-6; the D gene is possibly TRBD1 (5 bases). Sequences were obtained from PBMCs or T cells enriched from blood (not recorded which). CDR3 nucleotide sequence: TGTGCCAGCAGTTTCAAGGGGATCTGGGACAACGTCCTGACTTTC. Protein: CASSFKGIWDNVLTF.